The table lists the clone carrying this TCR beta chain with many counts. This sample stems from a study of CD8 T cells in ankylosing spondylitis. TCRdb itself ran the 5' RACE reads through MiXCR, one entry per CDR3 protein. The sample has about 250,000 distinct CDR3 sequences, under 8.5% seen once; the top ten hold more than 4%. CDR3 size: 14 residues. This TCR derives from a female donor with ankylosing spondylitis or in good health (not recorded which). The specimen sequenced was blood, either unsorted or a sorted T cell fraction (not recorded which). The rearrangement uses TRBV21-1 and TRBJ2-7; TRBD1 is taken as the D call from the table, unchecked against the DNA. TRBV21-1 is flagged as a pseudogene. CDR3: CASSALGEIYEQYF. DNA for the CDR3: TGTGCCAGCAGCGCCCTGGGGGAAATCTACGAGCAGTACTTC.